These T cell receptor beta chains were read from a single sample in a study of blood T cell repertoires in COVID-19. Repertoires were generated with immunoSEQ multiplex PCR, while TCRdb's copy carries only in-frame clones and drops some. The table lists about 80,000 clones, around 88% of them singletons. The sequenced material came from peripheral blood. Receptors originate from a woman over 75 with acute or convalescent COVID-19. Each CDR3 is given with its conserved first and last residue. Fields, in order: D gene, clone size, J gene, V gene, CDR3 DNA, CDR3 protein. A D gene is named only where the DNA matches it firmly. The size field is filled for only some rows; it gives once, few, many or a size class.

>NA|NA|TRBJ2-1|TRBV6-1
TGTGCCAGCAGTGAATTAGATTCCTACAATGAGCAGTTCTTC
CASSELDSYNEQFF
>NA|NA|TRBJ2-7|TRBV30
TGTGCCTGGAGTGCTGGAGGCGGAACCTACGAGCAGTACTTC
CAWSAGGGTYEQYF
>TRBD1|NA|TRBJ2-7|TRBV6-1
TGTGCCAGCAGTGAATACTGGGGACAGGCGTCCTACGAGCAGTACTTC
CASSEYWGQASYEQYF
>TRBD1|NA|TRBJ1-4|TRBV7-9
TGTGCCAGCAGCACCGACAGGGGGCGTGAAAAACTGTTTTTT
CASSTDRGREKLFF
>NA|NA|TRBJ2-7|TRBV5-1
TGCGCCAGCAGCTTGAGTCAGGGGCTCTACGAGCAGTACTTC
CASSLSQGLYEQYF
>TRBD1|NA|TRBJ2-3|TRBV29-1
TGCAGCGTCGGCGGCCGGTCAGGGGGCTCGGCAGATACGCAGTATTTT
CSVGGRSGGSADTQYF
>NA|NA|TRBJ1-1|TRBV27
TGTGCCAGCAGTTTTTACAGGGACCACACTGAAGCTTTCTTT
CASSFYRDHTEAFF
>NA|once|TRBJ1-4|TRBV25-1
TGTGCCAGCAGGCCCACAGGGCCCGAAAAACTGTTTTTT
CASRPTGPEKLFF
>TRBD2|NA|TRBJ2-3|TRBV18
TGTGCCAGTCGCGGGAGCCCCTTAGATACGCAGTATTTT
CASRGSPLDTQYF
>NA|NA|TRBJ2-7|TRBV2
TGTGCCAGCAGCGGGGAAGACTACGAGCAGTACTTC
CASSGEDYEQYF
>TRBD2|NA|TRBJ2-5|TRBV6-5
TGTGCCAGCAGTTCCCTAGCGGGTGGGGAGACCCAGTACTTC
CASSSLAGGETQYF
>NA|NA|TRBJ2-7|TRBV14
TGTGCCAGCAGCCAAGAGGGCGGACAGGGAGGGGTGGCGAGCGAGCAGTACTTC
CASSQEGGQGGVASEQYF
>NA|NA|TRBJ2-1|TRBV30
TGTGCCTGGAGTTCTAGGCGGAATGAGCAGTTCTTC
CAWSSRRNEQFF
>TRBD1|NA|TRBJ1-1|TRBV11-2
TGTGCCAGCATCCGGGACAGGGCGGGTTTGATCGCTGAAGCTTTCTTT
CASIRDRAGLIAEAFF
>NA|NA|TRBJ1-1|TRBV19
TGTGCCAGTAGTATAAGCGGGGCAAGGATCACTGAAGCTTTCTTT
CASSISGARITEAFF
>TRBD2|NA|TRBJ2-5|TRBV5-4
TGTGCCAGCAGCTTAGGAAGCGGGGGGATCCAAGAGACCCAGTACTTC
CASSLGSGGIQETQYF
>TRBD1|NA|TRBJ1-2|TRBV3-1/TRBV3-2
TGTGCCAGTGGGGATGAGGACAGGGAAGGCGGCTACACCTTC
CASGDEDREGGYTF
>NA|NA|TRBJ2-3|TRBV20-1
TGCCTGGGGGCGAGCGCAGATACGCAGTATTTT
CLGASADTQYF
>NA|NA|TRBJ2-2|TRBV4-2
TGTGCCAGCAGCCAAGAGGGTTTAGGGGACACCGGGGAGCTGTTTTTT
CASSQEGLGDTGELFF
>TRBD1|few|TRBJ2-5|TRBV5-1
TGCGCCAGCAGCCCGGGGGGACAGGGGCAAGAGACCCAGTACTTC
CASSPGGQGQETQYF
>TRBD2|NA|TRBJ2-1|TRBV6-2/TRBV6-3
TGTGCCAGCAGCCCTCCCCTGGTAGCGGGGATATATGAGCAGTTCTTC
CASSPPLVAGIYEQFF
>NA|NA|TRBJ1-5|TRBV19
TGTGCCAGTAGTATTGGGTCACAGGTCAATCAGCCCCAGCATTTT
CASSIGSQVNQPQHF
>NA|NA|TRBJ1-2|TRBV20-1
TGCAGTGCTAGTCCCACGGGGTATTATGGCTACACCTTC
CSASPTGYYGYTF
>NA|NA|TRBJ1-5|TRBV19
TGTGCCAGTAGTATCGAGGCCAATCAGCCCCAGCATTTT
CASSIEANQPQHF
>TRBD1|NA|TRBJ1-3|TRBV3-1/TRBV3-2
TGTGCCAGCAGCCAACCCGGGACAGGGACCCGAAACACCATATATTTT
CASSQPGTGTRNTIYF
>TRBD2|NA|TRBJ2-7|TRBV6-6
TGTGCCAGCAGTTACCCTTCAGGTAGCGGGGACGAGGAGCAGTACTTC
CASSYPSGSGDEEQYF
>TRBD2|NA|TRBJ2-7|TRBV15
TGTGCCACCAGCGACTATAGCGGGAGGGCCTCCTACGAGCAGTACTTC
CATSDYSGRASYEQYF
>TRBD1|NA|TRBJ1-2|TRBV5-4
TGTGCCAGCAGCCCGAGGACAGGGGGCATAGGTGGCTACACCTTC
CASSPRTGGIGGYTF
>TRBD2|NA|TRBJ2-1|TRBV7-3
TGTGCCAGCAGCTCCCTAGCGGGGGGGTCCAATGAGCAGTTCTTC
CASSSLAGGSNEQFF
>NA|NA|TRBJ2-1|TRBV3-1/TRBV3-2
TGTGCCAGCAGCCAAGGGCTTGGCGGGGTTACCCTATACAATGAGCAGTTCTTC
CASSQGLGGVTLYNEQFF